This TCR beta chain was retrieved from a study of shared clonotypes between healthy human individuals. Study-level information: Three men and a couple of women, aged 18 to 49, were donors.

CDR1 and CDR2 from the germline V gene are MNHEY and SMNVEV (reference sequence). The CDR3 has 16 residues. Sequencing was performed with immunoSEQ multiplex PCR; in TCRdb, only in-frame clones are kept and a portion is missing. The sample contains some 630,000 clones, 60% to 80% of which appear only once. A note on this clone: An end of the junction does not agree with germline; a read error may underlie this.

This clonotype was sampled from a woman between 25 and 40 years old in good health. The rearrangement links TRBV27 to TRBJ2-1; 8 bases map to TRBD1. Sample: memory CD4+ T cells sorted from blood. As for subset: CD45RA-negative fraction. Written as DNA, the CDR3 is TGTGCCAGCAGTCTATCCGGGACAGGAAAGGCAAATGAGCAGTTCTTC. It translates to CASSLSGTGKANEQFF.